Only one count was recorded for the clone carrying this T cell receptor beta chain. Its antigen remains unknown. This sample was taken from a study of radiotherapy plus CTLA-4 blockade in lung cancer. Background on the study: Disease control was present in more than 25% of patients, and objective responses in about 19%. Study conclusions and caveats: According to reports, early shifts in blood T cell clones, alongside interferon-beta, forecast response most accurately. TCR clones from tumors expanded in blood after radiotherapy plus ipilimumab.

Assay used: immunoSEQ multiplex PCR; TCRdb lists only in-frame clones, some missing. The table has roughly 46,000 clones, approximately 79% seen once. Per the germline V gene, CDR1 is SGHKS and CDR2 is YYEKEE (reference sequence). Trimming pared 4 bases from V and 2 bases from J, leaving 16 bases between. CDR3 size: 15 residues. Chemo-refractory metastatic non-small-cell lung cancer patients received focal radiation with ipilimumab CTLA-4 blockade. The clonotype originates from a human donor with non-small cell lung cancer who had stable disease on radiotherapy plus ipilimumab. The source material was peripheral blood, sampled from a patient treated with radiotherapy plus ipilimumab. The chain recombines TRBV5-5 with TRBJ2-7; D remains unclear. CDR3 sequence reads: CASSPGLVPTYEQYF. CDR3 coding DNA: TGTGCCAGCAGCCCCGGTTTGGTGCCCACCTACGAGCAGTACTTC.